This T cell receptor beta chain derives from a study (dated by TCRdb to 2022 to 2024). For this clone: No cognate antigen has been identified for it. No per-base quality is available; no much larger clone lies one base away.

Via the germline V gene, CDR1 is SGHTS and CDR2 YDEGEE. From the cysteine up to the phenylalanine, the CDR3 has a length of 15 residues. Only the CDR3 DNA is retained, 45 bases long and in frame from the first base. Trimming at the junction amounts to 3 bases on V and 3 bases on J, and the germline ends lie 12 bases apart. General study outcomes and caveats: According to the authors, more investigation is needed, including longitudinal sampling and evaluation of a control group.

TCR beta chain repertoires were profiled by survey-level sequencing on the immunoSEQ platform. On the study's bioinformatics: Repertoire diversity was measured with the inverse Simpson index, and CDR3 amino acid length spectratypes and V-J pairing frequencies were compared. TCR beta CDR3 sequences were matched against VDJdb to annotate clonotypes specific to SARS-CoV-2, CMV, influenza A and EBV. TCRdb mirrors the immuneACCESS table, restricted to in-frame sequences. Some clones are absent from its copies; in checked studies, under half trace to an unresolved V gene, and the reason for the others is unknown. D and trimming come from the DNA, and the V and J calls and clone size come from that table. This sample gives nearly 70,000 clones in total; just over 90% of them show up just once. The top ten hold 4.4% of the sample. PBMCs were separated from peripheral blood, and TCR beta sequencing was performed on genomic DNA obtained from unsorted PBMCs.

The sequencing input was PBMCs. This clonotype originated in a man in his forties or fifties with rheumatoid arthritis. Recombination linked TRBV5-8 to TRBJ2-2; no D gene call is confident. The DNA is TGTGCCAGCAGCTCCTACAGTACACACACCGGGGAGCTGTTTTTT. It specifies CASSSYSTHTGELFF.